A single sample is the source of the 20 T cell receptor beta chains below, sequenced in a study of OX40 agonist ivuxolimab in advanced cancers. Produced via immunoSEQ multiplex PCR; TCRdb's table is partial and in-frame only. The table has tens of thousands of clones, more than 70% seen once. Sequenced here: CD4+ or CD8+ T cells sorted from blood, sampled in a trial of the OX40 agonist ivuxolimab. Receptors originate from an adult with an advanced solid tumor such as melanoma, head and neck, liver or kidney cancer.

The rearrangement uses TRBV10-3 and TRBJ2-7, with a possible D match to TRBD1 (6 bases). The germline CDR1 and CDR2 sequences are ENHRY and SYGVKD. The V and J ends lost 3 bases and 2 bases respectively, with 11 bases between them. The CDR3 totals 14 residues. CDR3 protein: CAISEEQGPYEQYF. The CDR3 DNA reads TGTGCCATCAGTGAAGAACAGGGTCCCTACGAGCAGTACTTC.

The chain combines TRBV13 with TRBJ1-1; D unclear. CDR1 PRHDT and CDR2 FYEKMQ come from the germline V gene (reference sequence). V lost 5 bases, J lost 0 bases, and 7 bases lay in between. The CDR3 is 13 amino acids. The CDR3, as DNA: TGTGCCAGCAGCCCACCACTGAACACTGAAGCTTTCTTT. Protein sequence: CASSPPLNTEAFF.

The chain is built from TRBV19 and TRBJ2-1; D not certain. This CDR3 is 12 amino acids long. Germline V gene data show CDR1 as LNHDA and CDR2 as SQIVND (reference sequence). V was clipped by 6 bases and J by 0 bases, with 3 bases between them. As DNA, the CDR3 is TGTGCCAGTAGCTTCTCCTACAATGAGCAGTTCTTC. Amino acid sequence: CASSFSYNEQFF. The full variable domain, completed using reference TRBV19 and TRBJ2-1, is DGGITQSPKYLFRKEGQNVTLSCEQNLNHDAMYWYRQDPGQGLRLIYYSQIVNDFQKGDIAEGYSVSREKKESFPLTVTSAQKNPTAFYLCASSFSYNEQFFGPGTRLTVL.

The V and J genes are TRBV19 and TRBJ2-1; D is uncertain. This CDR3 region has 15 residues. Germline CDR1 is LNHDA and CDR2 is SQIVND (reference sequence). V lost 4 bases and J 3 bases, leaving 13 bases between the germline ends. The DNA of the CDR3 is TGTGCCAGTAGTAGCTCGGACGGGTACTACAATGAGCAGTTCTTC. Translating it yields CASSSSDGYYNEQFF.

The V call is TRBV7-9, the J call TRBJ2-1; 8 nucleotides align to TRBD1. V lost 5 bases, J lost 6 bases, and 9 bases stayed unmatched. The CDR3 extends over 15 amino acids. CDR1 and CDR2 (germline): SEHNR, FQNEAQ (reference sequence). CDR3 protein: CASSARTGKINEQFF. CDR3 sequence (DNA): TGTGCCAGCAGCGCTCGGACAGGGAAAATCAATGAGCAGTTCTTC.

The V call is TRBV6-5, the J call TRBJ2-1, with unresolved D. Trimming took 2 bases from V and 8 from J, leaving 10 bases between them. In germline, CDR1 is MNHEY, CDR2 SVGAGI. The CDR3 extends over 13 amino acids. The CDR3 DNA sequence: TGTGCCAGCAGTTACGTGAAAGGCGATGAGCAGTTCTTC. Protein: CASSYVKGDEQFF.

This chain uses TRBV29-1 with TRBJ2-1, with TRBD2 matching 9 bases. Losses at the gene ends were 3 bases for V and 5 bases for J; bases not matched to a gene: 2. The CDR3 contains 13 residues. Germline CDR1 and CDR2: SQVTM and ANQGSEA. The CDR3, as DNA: TGCAGCGTTGAGTTAGCGGGGGACAATGAGCAGTTCTTC. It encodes CSVELAGDNEQFF.

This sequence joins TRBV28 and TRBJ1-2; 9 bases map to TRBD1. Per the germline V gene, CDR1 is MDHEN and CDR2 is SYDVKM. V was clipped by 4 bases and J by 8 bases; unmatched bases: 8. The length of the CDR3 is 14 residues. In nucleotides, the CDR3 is TGTGCCAGCAGTTCCGAACAGGGGGCGCGCGGCTACACCTTC. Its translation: CASSSEQGARGYTF.

The CDR3 loop is CASSLGRIEQFF. The CDR3 coding sequence is TGTGCCAGCAGCTTGGGACGGATTGAGCAGTTCTTC. This chain joins TRBV5-4 and TRBJ2-1; D unclear. From germline, CDR1 is SGHNT and CDR2 YYREEE (reference sequence). CDR3 length equals 12 residues. The V end lost 0 bases, the J end lost 9 bases, and 7 bases lay between the germline ends.

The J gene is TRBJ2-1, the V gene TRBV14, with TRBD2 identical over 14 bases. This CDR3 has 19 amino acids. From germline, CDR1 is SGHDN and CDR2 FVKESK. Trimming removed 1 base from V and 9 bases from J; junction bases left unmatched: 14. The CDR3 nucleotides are TGTGCCAGCAGCCAAGGACTAGCGGGGGGGCTTATTTTTTTAGGTGAGCAGTTCTTC. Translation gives CASSQGLAGGLIFLGEQFF.

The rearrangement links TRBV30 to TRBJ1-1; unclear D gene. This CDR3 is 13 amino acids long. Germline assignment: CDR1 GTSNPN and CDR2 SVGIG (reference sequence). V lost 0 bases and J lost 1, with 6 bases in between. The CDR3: CAWSVLENTEAFF. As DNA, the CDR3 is TGTGCCTGGAGTGTACTAGAGAACACTGAAGCTTTCTTT.

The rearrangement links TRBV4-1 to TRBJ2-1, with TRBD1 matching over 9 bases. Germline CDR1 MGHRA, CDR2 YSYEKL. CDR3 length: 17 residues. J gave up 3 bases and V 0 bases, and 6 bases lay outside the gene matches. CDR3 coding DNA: TGCGCCAGCAGCCAAGACCCCGGGACAGGGTTCTACAATGAGCAGTTCTTC. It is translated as CASSQDPGTGFYNEQFF.

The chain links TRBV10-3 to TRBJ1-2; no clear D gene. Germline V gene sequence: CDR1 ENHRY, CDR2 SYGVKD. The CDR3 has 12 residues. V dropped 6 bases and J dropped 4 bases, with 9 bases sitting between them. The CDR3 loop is CAIRLYSYGYTF. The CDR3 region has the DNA TGTGCCATCAGACTCTATTCCTATGGCTACACCTTC.

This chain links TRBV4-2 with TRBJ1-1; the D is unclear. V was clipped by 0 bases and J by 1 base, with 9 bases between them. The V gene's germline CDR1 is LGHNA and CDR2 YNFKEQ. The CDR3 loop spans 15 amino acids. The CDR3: CASSQEGSQNTEAFF. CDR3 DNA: TGTGCCAGCAGCCAAGAAGGCAGCCAGAACACTGAAGCTTTCTTT.

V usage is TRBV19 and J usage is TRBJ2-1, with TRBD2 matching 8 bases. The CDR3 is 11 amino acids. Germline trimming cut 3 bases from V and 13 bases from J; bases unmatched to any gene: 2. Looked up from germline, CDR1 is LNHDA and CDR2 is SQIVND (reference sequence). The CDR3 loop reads CASSIGGEQFF. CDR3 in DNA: TGTGCCAGTAGTATCGGGGGGGAACAGTTCTTC.

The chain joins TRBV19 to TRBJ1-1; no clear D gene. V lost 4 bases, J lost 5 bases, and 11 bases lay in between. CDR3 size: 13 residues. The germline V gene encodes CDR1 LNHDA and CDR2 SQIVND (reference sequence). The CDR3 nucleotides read TGTGCCAGTAGTAAGCATGGGGAGACTGAAGCTTTCTTT. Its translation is CASSKHGETEAFF.

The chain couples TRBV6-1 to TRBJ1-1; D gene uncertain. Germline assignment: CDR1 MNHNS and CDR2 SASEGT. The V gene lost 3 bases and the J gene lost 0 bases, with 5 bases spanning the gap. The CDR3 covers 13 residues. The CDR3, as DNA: TGTGCCAGCAGTGACAGGATGAACACTGAAGCTTTCTTT. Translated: CASSDRMNTEAFF.

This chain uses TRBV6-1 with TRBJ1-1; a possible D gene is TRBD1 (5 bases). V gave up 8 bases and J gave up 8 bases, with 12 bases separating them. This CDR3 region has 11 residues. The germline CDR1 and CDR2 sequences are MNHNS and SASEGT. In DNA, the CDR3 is TGTGCCAGCCTAAACTGGGGCGAAGCTTTCTTT. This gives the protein CASLNWGEAFF.

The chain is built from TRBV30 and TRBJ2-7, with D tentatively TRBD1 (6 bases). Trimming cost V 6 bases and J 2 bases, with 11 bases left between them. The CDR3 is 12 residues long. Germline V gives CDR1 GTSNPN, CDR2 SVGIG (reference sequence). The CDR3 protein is CACDDRTYEQYF. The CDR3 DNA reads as TGTGCCTGTGACGACAGGACCTACGAGCAGTACTTC.

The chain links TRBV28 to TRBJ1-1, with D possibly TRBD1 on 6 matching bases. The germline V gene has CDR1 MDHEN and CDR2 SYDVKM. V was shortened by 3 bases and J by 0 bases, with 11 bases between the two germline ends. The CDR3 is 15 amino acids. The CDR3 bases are TGTGCCAGCAGTTTCACAGGGACCATGAACACTGAAGCTTTCTTT. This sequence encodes CASSFTGTMNTEAFF.